The clone carrying this T cell receptor (beta chain) was seen only a few times. The target antigen is unknown. This sample stems from a study of T-cell memory formation after mild COVID-19. Regarding the study as a whole: The study found balanced CD4/CD8 in clones contracting day 15 to 85 and a CD4+ lean in later expanders.

TCRdb used MiXCR to reprocess the 5' RACE reads, holding one entry per CDR3 protein. The data contain 150,000 to 200,000 distinct CDR3 sequences, about an eighth of them singletons. Germline CDR1 is SGHRS and CDR2 is YFSETQ. The CDR3 totals 14 residues. The ends were cut back, 0 bases at V and 7 bases at J, with 11 bases in the middle. This chain uses TRBV5-1 with TRBJ2-4, with D unresolved. Material for sequencing was PBMCs or a T cell subset sorted from them (not recorded which). The clonotype was recovered from a man between 18 and 35 years old who had mild COVID-19 (a few samples of this study predate the infection). Cell type and time point are not known. CDR3 in DNA: TGCGCCAGCAGCTTGGAGACCCCTCAGAACATTCAGTACTTC. It codes for CASSLETPQNIQYF.